A selection of T cell receptor beta chains follows, all from one sample in a study of T cells in Graves' hyperthyroidism and ophthalmopathy. TCRdb used MiXCR to reprocess the multiplex PCR reads, holding one entry per CDR3 protein. The sample carries about 740,000 distinct CDR3 sequences, around 13% recorded once. Sequenced material: blood. The receptors originated from a young woman with Graves' hyperthyroidism. Each CDR3 is given with its conserved first and last residue. The order of the fields is V gene, D gene, clone size, J gene, CDR3 protein, CDR3 DNA. A D gene is named only where the DNA matches it firmly. Not all rows give a size; the values are once, few, many and, for expanded clones, a class.

v_call: TRBV4-2; d_call: .; clone_size: many; j_call: TRBJ2-1; cdr3_aa: CASSQGTSYNEQFF; cdr3_nt: TGTGCCAGCAGCCAAGGCACGTCGTACAATGAGCAGTTCTTC
v_call: TRBV6-1; d_call: TRBD2; clone_size: many; j_call: TRBJ2-7; cdr3_aa: CASSSGGSGTYEQYF; cdr3_nt: TGTGCCAGCAGTTCCGGAGGCAGCGGGACCTACGAGCAGTACTTC
v_call: TRBV3-1; d_call: .; clone_size: .; j_call: TRBJ2-1; cdr3_aa: CASSRGRGATYNEQFF; cdr3_nt: TGTGCCAGCAGCCGCGGACGGGGGGCGACCTACAATGAGCAGTTCTTC
v_call: TRBV4-2; d_call: .; clone_size: .; j_call: TRBJ2-7; cdr3_aa: CASSQAQDGYEQYF; cdr3_nt: TGTGCCAGCAGCCAAGCACAGGACGGCTACGAGCAGTACTTC
v_call: TRBV19; d_call: .; clone_size: .; j_call: TRBJ2-1; cdr3_aa: CASKLESSYNEQFF; cdr3_nt: TGTGCCAGCAAACTAGAAAGCTCCTACAATGAGCAGTTCTTC
v_call: TRBV7-3; d_call: TRBD2; clone_size: many; j_call: TRBJ2-7; cdr3_aa: CASSLGLAASYEQYF; cdr3_nt: TGTGCCAGCAGCTTGGGACTAGCGGCTTCCTACGAGCAGTACTTC
v_call: TRBV27; d_call: .; clone_size: many; j_call: TRBJ2-1; cdr3_aa: CASSWTVSSYNEQFF; cdr3_nt: TGTGCCAGCAGTTGGACGGTGAGCTCCTACAATGAGCAGTTCTTC
v_call: TRBV7-9; d_call: TRBD2; clone_size: .; j_call: TRBJ2-1; cdr3_aa: CASTRLEGLAGEDEQFF; cdr3_nt: TGTGCCAGCACCCGCCTGGAGGGACTAGCGGGAGAAGATGAGCAGTTCTTC
v_call: TRBV5-4; d_call: .; clone_size: few; j_call: TRBJ2-2; cdr3_aa: CASSREARINTGELFF; cdr3_nt: TGTGCCAGCAGCAGGGAGGCTAGAATCAACACCGGGGAGCTGTTTTTT
v_call: TRBV5-1; d_call: .; clone_size: many; j_call: TRBJ2-1; cdr3_aa: CASSFFDEQFF; cdr3_nt: TGCGCCAGCAGCTTCTTCGATGAGCAGTTCTTC
v_call: TRBV5-1; d_call: TRBD1; clone_size: many; j_call: TRBJ1-1; cdr3_aa: CASRTGVNTEAFF; cdr3_nt: TGCGCCAGCAGAACAGGGGTGAACACTGAAGCTTTCTTT
v_call: TRBV12-3/TRBV12-4; d_call: TRBD1; clone_size: few; j_call: TRBJ2-6; cdr3_aa: CASTYTGVGANVLTF; cdr3_nt: TGTGCCAGCACCTACACAGGGGTCGGGGCCAACGTCCTGACTTTC
v_call: TRBV24-1; d_call: .; clone_size: many; j_call: TRBJ2-7; cdr3_aa: CATSNGYGDYEQYF; cdr3_nt: TGTGCCACCAGTAATGGGTACGGAGACTACGAGCAGTACTTC
v_call: TRBV24-1; d_call: TRBD2; clone_size: few; j_call: TRBJ2-5; cdr3_aa: CATSDSSGLAGQETQYF; cdr3_nt: TGTGCCACCAGTGACTCCTCGGGACTAGCGGGACAAGAGACCCAGTACTTC
v_call: TRBV20-1; d_call: .; clone_size: many; j_call: TRBJ2-4; cdr3_aa: CSATGPGAKNIQYF; cdr3_nt: TGCAGTGCTACGGGCCCGGGGGCCAAAAACATTCAGTACTTC